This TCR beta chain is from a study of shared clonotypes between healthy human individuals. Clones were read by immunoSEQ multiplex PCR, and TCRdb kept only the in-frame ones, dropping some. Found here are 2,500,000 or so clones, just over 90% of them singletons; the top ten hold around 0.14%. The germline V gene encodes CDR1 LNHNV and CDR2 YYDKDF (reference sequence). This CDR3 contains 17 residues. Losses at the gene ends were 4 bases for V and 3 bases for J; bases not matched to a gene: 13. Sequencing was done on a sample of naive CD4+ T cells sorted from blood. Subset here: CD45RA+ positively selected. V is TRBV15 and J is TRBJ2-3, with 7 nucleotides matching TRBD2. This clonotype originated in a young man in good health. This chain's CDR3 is CATSTDAWTSRTDTQYF. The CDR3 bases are TGTGCCACCAGCACCGACGCTTGGACTAGTAGGACAGATACGCAGTATTTT.